The present T cell receptor beta chain was sequenced within a study of cytomegalovirus exposure and HLA in healthy donors. This CDR3 region has 13 residues. The V and J ends lost 5 bases and 1 base respectively, with 9 bases between them. CDR1 and CDR2 from the germline V gene are SGHTA and FQGNSA. Data came from immunoSEQ multiplex PCR; TCRdb stores just in-frame clones and leaves some out. The sample includes under 50,000 clones, 90% to 95% of them seen just once. The sequence was obtained from a woman younger than 30 in good health and CMV-seronegative. The V call is TRBV7-2, the J call TRBJ2-7; D perhaps matches TRBD2 (5 bases). The material sequenced was PBMCs. CDR3 nucleotide sequence: TGTGCCAGCAGCCTTGGACTGTCCTACGAGCAGTACTTC. The encoded protein is CASSLGLSYEQYF.